Following are 14 T cell receptor beta chains from one sample sequenced in a study of T cells in tuberculosis. Thawed, overnight-rested PBMC were stained with GMM-loaded CD1B tetramer, viability dye and anti-CD3, then sorted. C32 glucose monomycolate from Rhodococcus equi was loaded onto the CD1B tetramers. Clones were sequenced by immunoSEQ multiplex PCR, and TCRdb holds only the in-frame ones, with some missing. The sample lists 61,000 or so clones, 81% seen once, with roughly 13% in the top ten. Material for sequencing was CD1b-GMM tetramer-negative cells sorted from PBMCs. The receptors stem from an adult woman with latent tuberculosis.

The chain employs TRBV6-1 and TRBJ2-2; 9 nucleotides line up with TRBD1. The CDR3 length is 18 residues. Trimming removed 0 bases from V and 5 bases from J; junction bases left unmatched: 10. Germline CDR1 is MNHNS and CDR2 is SASEGT. Written as DNA, the CDR3 is TGTGCCAGCAGTGAAGCTCCCCTCGGGACAGGGTTGACCGGGGAGCTGTTTTTT. Its translation is CASSEAPLGTGLTGELFF.

J is TRBJ2-7 and V is TRBV7-3; 9 nucleotides match TRBD2. CDR3 length: 14 residues. V trimming: 5 bases; J trimming: 7 bases; junction bases outside the gene matches: 9. Germline V gene sequence: CDR1 SGHTA, CDR2 FQGTGA. CDR3 DNA: TGTGCCAGCAGCGTCAGTCCGCGGGGGGGGGAGCAGTACTTC. It specifies CASSVSPRGGEQYF.

The J gene is TRBJ2-3, the V gene TRBV5-1; TRBD2 matches at 12 bases. The CDR3 loop spans 17 amino acids. V trimming: 0 bases; J trimming: 4 bases; junction bases outside the gene matches: 6. Germline assignment: CDR1 SGHRS and CDR2 YFSETQ. The CDR3: CASSLAGSSGGADTQYF. Here the CDR3 DNA reads TGCGCCAGCAGCTTGGCGGGGTCTAGCGGGGGGGCAGATACGCAGTATTTT.

The genes are TRBV29-1 and TRBJ2-2, with TRBD1 matching 9 bases. The CDR3 consists of 16 residues. Losses at the gene ends were 0 bases for V and 3 bases for J; bases not matched to a gene: 5. Looked up from germline, CDR1 is SQVTM and CDR2 is ANQGSEA. The CDR3 loop is CSVEEDGQGHTGELFF. The CDR3 DNA sequence: TGCAGCGTTGAAGAGGACGGACAGGGGCACACCGGGGAGCTGTTTTTT.

The CDR3 spells CASSPTVTEAFF. The CDR3 region has the DNA TGTGCCAGCAGCCCGACAGTCACTGAAGCTTTCTTT. The chain carries TRBV28 and TRBJ1-1; possible D gene TRBD1, 5 bases. This CDR3 has 12 amino acids. The germline V gene encodes CDR1 MDHEN and CDR2 SYDVKM. V shed 6 bases and J shed 4 bases, with 9 bases lying between them.

Only one count was recorded for this clone. One end of the junction does not line up with germline, which may come from a read error. The gene calls are TRBV7-3 and TRBJ2-2, with TRBD2 matching over 7 bases. This CDR3 spans 15 amino acids. The germline V gene encodes CDR1 SGHTA and CDR2 FQGTGA. The CDR3 DNA reads TGTGCCAGCAAGGCCACGGGGGGTGGCACCAGGGAGCTGTTTTTT. Protein sequence: CASKATGGGTRELFF.

The chain is built from TRBV11-3 and TRBJ2-2; 8 bases fit TRBD1. The junction had 4 bases not matched to a gene; V was cut back by 6 bases and J by 1 base. The CDR3 runs 15 residues. Germline-derived CDR1 and CDR2 are SGHNT and YENEEA. This chain's CDR3 is CASRPGGLNTGELFF. In DNA, the CDR3 is TGTGCCAGCAGACCAGGGGGCCTGAACACCGGGGAGCTGTTTTTT.

This chain uses TRBV5-1 with TRBJ2-7, with TRBD2 matching 7 bases. From germline, CDR1 is SGHRS and CDR2 YFSETQ. J gave up 7 bases and V 0 bases, and 10 bases lay outside the gene matches. The CDR3 spans 15 residues. The CDR3 sequence is CASSLDASGVGEQYF. In nucleotides, the CDR3 is TGCGCCAGCAGCTTGGACGCCAGCGGGGTTGGGGAGCAGTACTTC.

There are a few counts of this clone. The chain combines TRBV7-9 with TRBJ2-1; 9 nucleotides line up with TRBD2. This CDR3 is 15 amino acids long. Unmatched junction bases numbered 2, after V lost 2 bases and J lost 3 bases. From germline, CDR1 is SEHNR and CDR2 FQNEAQ (reference sequence). As DNA, the CDR3 is TGTGCCAGCAGCTTACTAGCGGGGAACTACAATGAGCAGTTCTTC. Encoded protein: CASSLLAGNYNEQFF.

The gene calls are TRBV5-1 and TRBJ2-3; 10 nucleotides agree with TRBD2. The CDR3 has 19 residues. From germline, CDR1 is SGHRS and CDR2 YFSETQ. The junction had 14 bases not matched to a gene; V was cut back by 4 bases and J by 0 bases. CDR3 protein: CASSPVGSGGAPSTDTQYF. The CDR3 DNA follows: TGCGCCAGCAGCCCGGTGGGCAGCGGGGGGGCCCCTAGCACAGATACGCAGTATTTT.

The chain's CDR3 is CASSRDRGGYTIYF. CDR3 bases: TGTGCCAGCAGCCGGGACAGGGGGGGATACACCATATATTTT. The chain uses TRBV4-2 and TRBJ1-3; 11 bases fit TRBD1. V was pared by 4 bases and J by 8 bases, with 4 bases of the junction left unmatched. There are 14 residues in the CDR3. Germline assignment: CDR1 LGHNA and CDR2 YNFKEQ.

The rearrangement links TRBV6-5 to TRBJ1-2; weak D call: TRBD1 (5 bases). CDR1 is MNHEY, CDR2 SVGAGI, per germline. This CDR3 has 16 residues. Trimming took 0 bases from V and 3 from J, leaving 14 bases between them. In nucleotides, the CDR3 is TGTGCCAGCAGTTACTCGATGTTCGGGACTGACTATGGCTACACCTTC. Translating gives CASSYSMFGTDYGYTF.

This rearrangement joins TRBV27 to TRBJ2-7; a weak D match, TRBD2 (5 bases). Trimming stripped 5 bases from V and 0 bases from J, with 11 bases between. This CDR3 has 14 residues. The germline gives CDR1 MNHEY, CDR2 SMNVEV (reference sequence). Written as DNA, the CDR3 is TGTGCCAGCAGTAGTTCGGGGAGCTCCTACGAGCAGTACTTC. Its protein product is CASSSSGSSYEQYF.

The chain carries TRBV18 and TRBJ2-7, with D possibly matching TRBD1 (5 bases). Trimming pared 3 bases from V and 3 bases from J, leaving 9 bases between. The germline CDR1 and CDR2 sequences are KGHSH and LQKENI. The CDR3 consists of 13 residues. CDR3 DNA: TGTGCCAGCTCACCGACAGTTCTCTACGAGCAGTACTTC. Its protein is CASSPTVLYEQYF.